This TCR beta chain was documented in a study of sequential checkpoint blockade in melanoma. This sample's treatment: randomized to nivolumab then ipilimumab (arm A) or the reverse (arm B). There are 16 residues in the CDR3. The germline V gene encodes CDR1 SGHRS and CDR2 YFSETQ. The J segment lost 7 bases and the V segment lost 0 bases, leaving 9 bases of the junction unmatched. Assay used: immunoSEQ multiplex PCR; TCRdb lists only in-frame clones, some missing. Of some 17,000 clones in the sample, approximately 70% are singletons; the top ten hold around 11%. The chain has TRBV5-1 and TRBJ2-1; 8 bases are a match to TRBD2. Sequences were derived from CD8+ T cells sorted from blood (inferred from file names), sampled from a patient given nivolumab and ipilimumab in sequence. The source of this sequence is a human donor with melanoma. The DNA of the CDR3 is TGCGCCAGCAGCTTGGATATGGGACTAGGGGCGAATGAGCAGTTCTTC. Its protein product is CASSLDMGLGANEQFF.